The 17 T cell receptor beta chains given below trace back to one sample, sequenced in a study of blood T cell repertoires in COVID-19. Profiled with immunoSEQ multiplex PCR; TCRdb holds only in-frame clones, not every one. The table has over 150,000 clones, about 85% seen once. The specimen was peripheral blood. These receptors all come from a man in his 60s with COVID-19, enrolled during active disease.

This chain joins TRBV28 and TRBJ1-5; a weak D match, TRBD1 (6 bases). Germline loops: CDR1 MDHEN, CDR2 SYDVKM. There are 15 residues in the CDR3. Between the trimmed V and J ends, which lost 6 bases and 2 bases, there was a span of 14 bases. CDR3 region: CASSPGGPRNQPQHF. DNA of the CDR3: TGTGCCAGCAGCCCCGGGGGGCCCCGCAATCAGCCCCAGCATTTT. Together with reference TRBV28 and TRBJ1-5, the CDR3 gives the full variable domain: DVKVTQSSRYLVKRTGEKVFLECVQDMDHENMFWYRQDPGLGLRLIYFSYDVKMKEKGDIPEGYSVSREKKERFSLILESASTNQTSMYLCASSPGGPRNQPQHFGDGTRLSIL.

The chain recombines TRBV7-2 with TRBJ1-1; D gene uncertain. Germline V gives CDR1 SGHTA, CDR2 FQGNSA. Trimming left V 3 bases short and J 8 bases short, with 10 bases between. The CDR3 sequence is 12 residues long. The CDR3 region is CASSFNRVEAFF. The CDR3 DNA is TGTGCCAGCAGCTTTAACCGAGTGGAAGCTTTCTTT.

This sequence joins TRBV5-5 and TRBJ1-1; D possibly corresponds to TRBD1 (5 bases). CDR1 and CDR2 from the germline V gene are SGHKS and YYEKEE (reference sequence). The CDR3 contains 15 residues. The V gene lost 4 bases and the J gene lost 4 bases, with 17 bases spanning the gap. In DNA, the CDR3 is TGTGCCAGCAGCGGGCTCTTCGGGGGAGCCACTGAAGCTTTCTTT. It yields the protein CASSGLFGGATEAFF. The full variable domain, its missing parts supplied by reference TRBV5-5 and TRBJ1-1, is DAGVTQSPTHLIKTRGQQVTLRCSPISGHKSVSWYQQVLGQGPQFIFQYYEKEERGRGNFPDRFSARQFPNYSSELNVNALLLGDSALYLCASSGLFGGATEAFFGQGTRLTVV.

This chain connects TRBV28 to TRBJ2-3; TRBD2 aligns across 7 bases. Unmatched junction bases numbered 10, after V lost 1 base and J lost 6 bases. The germline CDR1 and CDR2 sequences are MDHEN and SYDVKM. The CDR3 runs 16 residues. The CDR3 reads CASSLYLGGIQDTQYF. The DNA of the CDR3 is TGTGCCAGCAGTTTATATCTGGGGGGGATACAGGATACGCAGTATTTT.

The rearrangement uses TRBV6-2 or TRBV6-3 and TRBJ2-7, with D tentatively TRBD1 (5 bases). Germline CDR1 reads MNHEY; CDR2 reads SVGEGT. V dropped 5 bases and J dropped 3 bases, with 14 bases sitting between them. The CDR3 runs to 14 residues. This chain's CDR3 is CASSRTPANYEQYF. The CDR3 bases are TGTGCCAGCAGTCGGACACCAGCCAACTACGAGCAGTACTTC.

In this sample, this clone turned up once. The J gene is TRBJ2-3, the V gene TRBV6-5; D not resolved. The CDR3 totals 15 residues. Trimming pared 0 bases from V and 1 base from J, leaving 8 bases between. The germline V gene has CDR1 MNHEY and CDR2 SVGAGI. Written as DNA, the CDR3 is TGTGCCAGCAGTTACTCGAGGTGGGGCACAGATACGCAGTATTTT. Amino acid sequence: CASSYSRWGTDTQYF.

The V and J genes are TRBV3-1 (or the pseudogene TRBV3-2) and TRBJ1-3, with 10 bases fitting TRBD1. J lost 2 bases, V lost 4 bases, and 5 bases had no gene match. CDR3 size: 16 residues. Per germline, CDR1 LGHDT and CDR2 YNNKEL (reference sequence). The CDR3 reads CASSRTGTGAGNTIYF. The CDR3 DNA sequence: TGTGCCAGCAGCCGGACCGGGACAGGGGCTGGAAACACCATATATTTT.

J is TRBJ2-1 and V is TRBV7-2, with TRBD1 identical over 11 bases. Germline CDR1 and CDR2: SGHTA and FQGNSA. CDR3 length: 17 amino acids. V gave up 6 bases and J gave up 3 bases; unmatched junction bases: 10. CDR3 bases: TGTGCCAGCAGTCCCCTAGGTGGGACAGGGGGCTACAATGAGCAGTTCTTC. Translating gives CASSPLGGTGGYNEQFF.

The chain carries TRBV28 and TRBJ1-1; perhaps TRBD1 as D (5 bases). CDR1 and CDR2 from the germline V gene are MDHEN and SYDVKM. The CDR3 extends over 15 amino acids. V lost 1 base and J lost 3, with 12 bases in between. CDR3 DNA: TGTGCCAGCAGTTTATTCTACAGACAGCACACTGAAGCTTTCTTT. Its translation: CASSLFYRQHTEAFF.

The chain combines TRBV18 with TRBJ1-1; 11 nucleotides match TRBD1. Germline CDR1 KGHSH, CDR2 LQKENI. The J segment lost 6 bases and the V segment lost 3 bases, leaving 3 bases of the junction unmatched. The CDR3 runs 14 residues. This CDR3 is CASSPGQGVSEAFF. DNA for the CDR3: TGTGCCAGCTCACCGGGACAGGGGGTTTCTGAAGCTTTCTTT.

This clone was seen more than once but under ten times. A read error may account for a junction end that differs from germline. This chain links TRBV11-2 with TRBJ2-1; D is perhaps TRBD1 (7 bases). Germline V gives CDR1 SGHAT, CDR2 FQNNGV. CDR3 size: 13 residues. The CDR3 reads CASSSMNDRDLIF. For the CDR3, the DNA is TGTGCCAGCAGCTCAATGAACGACAGGGACTTGATCTTC.

The rearrangement joins TRBV6-5 to TRBJ2-7; TRBD2 might be the D (7 bases). V was pared by 6 bases and J by 7 bases, with 22 bases between. Germline loops: CDR1 MNHEY, CDR2 SVGAGI. The CDR3 runs to 15 residues. For the CDR3, the DNA is TGTGCCAGCAGAGGGGGGGGTGACCTCCCTAGGGAGCAGTACTTC. It is translated as CASRGGGDLPREQYF.

This clone was picked up a small number of times. The gene calls are TRBV9 and TRBJ2-2; 10 bases match TRBD2. Germline V gene data show CDR1 as SGDLS and CDR2 as YYNGEE. This CDR3 spans 15 amino acids. Trimming at V came to 1 base and at J to 7 bases, leaving 4 bases not matched to a gene. CDR3 coding DNA: TGTGCCAGCAGCGTACCACCTAGCGGGAGCGGGGAGCTGTTTTTT. Protein sequence: CASSVPPSGSGELFF. Together with reference TRBV9 and TRBJ2-2, the CDR3 gives the full variable domain: DSGVTQTPKHLITATGQRVTLRCSPRSGDLSVYWYQQSLDQGLQFLIQYYNGEERAKGNILERFSAQQFPDLHSELNLSSLELGDSALYFCASSVPPSGSGELFFGEGSRLTVL.

The CDR3 protein is CSVEGVNRGGTGELFF. In nucleotides, the CDR3 is TGCAGCGTTGAGGGTGTGAACAGGGGCGGGACCGGGGAGCTGTTTTTT. V and J are TRBV29-1 and TRBJ2-2; 7 bases are shared with TRBD1. CDR3 size: 16 residues. Germline V CDR1 and CDR2: SQVTM, ANQGSEA. With 3 bases clipped from V and 5 bases from J, the junction kept 12 bases outside the gene matches.

The V gene is TRBV7-2, the J gene TRBJ1-5, with 9 bases identical to TRBD1. The V gene's germline CDR1 is SGHTA and CDR2 FQGNSA. V was clipped by 0 bases and J by 6 bases; unmatched bases: 6. The CDR3 covers 16 residues. This CDR3 is CASSLAFGTGSQPQHF. DNA of the CDR3: TGTGCCAGCAGCTTAGCGTTCGGGACAGGGAGTCAGCCCCAGCATTTT.

This clone was seen only once. The chain is built from TRBV11-2 and TRBJ1-5, with 8 bases aligning to TRBD1. The CDR3 has 15 residues. Germline V gives CDR1 SGHAT, CDR2 FQNNGV. V lost 0 bases, J lost 11 bases, and 9 bases stayed unmatched. The chain's CDR3 is CASSLEDRGFSAQHF. CDR3 coding DNA: TGTGCCAGCAGCTTAGAAGACAGGGGTTTCTCAGCCCAGCATTTT.

The rearrangement uses TRBV2 and TRBJ1-5; TRBD1 matches at 7 bases. The V and J ends lost 0 bases and 6 bases, in that order; junction bases with no gene match: 5. The CDR3 has 15 residues. Germline CDR1 SNHLY, CDR2 FYNNEI. In nucleotides, the CDR3 is TGTGCCAGCAGTGAAGCGCCAGGGGGATCTCAGCCCCAGCATTTT. Its protein product is CASSEAPGGSQPQHF. Variable domain in full (rest from reference TRBV2 and TRBJ1-5): EPEVTQTPSHQVTQMGQEVILRCVPISNHLYFYWYRQILGQKVEFLVSFYNNEISEKSEIFDDQFSVERPDGSNFTLKIRSTKLEDSAMYFCASSEAPGGSQPQHFGDGTRLSIL.